The 17 T cell receptor beta chains below were found in one sample sequenced in a study of blood T cell repertoires in COVID-19. Some clones are missing from TCRdb's copy, which holds only in-frame ones; the method was immunoSEQ multiplex PCR. The sample gives just over 300,000 clones, nearly 90% of which show up once; around 4.5% is in the top ten. The material sequenced was PBMCs or T cells enriched from blood (not recorded which). These receptors all come from a woman between 18 and 29 years old with acute COVID-19.

The J gene is TRBJ1-4, the V gene TRBV10-3, with TRBD1 matching 9 bases. CDR3 length equals 15 residues. The V segment lost 2 bases and the J segment 7 bases; nucleotides outside the gene matches: 5. Germline V gene lookup returns CDR1 ENHRY and CDR2 SYGVKD. CDR3 residues: CAISELGTGSEKLFF. The CDR3 DNA reads TGTGCCATCAGTGAGCTTGGGACAGGGAGTGAAAAACTGTTTTTT.

The chain uses TRBV5-1 and TRBJ2-5, with a possible D match to TRBD2 (5 bases). The length of the CDR3 is 14 residues. Trimming removed 0 bases from V and 0 bases from J, with 6 bases in between. The germline gives CDR1 SGHRS, CDR2 YFSETQ. The CDR3 DNA reads as TGCGCCAGCAGCTTGGTGGGAGACCAAGAGACCCAGTACTTC. As protein: CASSLVGDQETQYF.

The CDR3 DNA reads TGTGCCACCAGCAGAGATGGACTAGCTTGGGACAATGAGCAGTTCTTC. It codes for CATSRDGLAWDNEQFF. The genes are TRBV15 and TRBJ2-1, with TRBD2 matching 8 bases. The CDR3 extends over 16 amino acids. The germline V gene has CDR1 LNHNV and CDR2 YYDKDF (reference sequence). Trimming at V came to 0 bases and at J to 5 bases, leaving 6 bases not matched to a gene. The variable domain in full, with the rest retrieved from reference TRBV15 and TRBJ2-1, is DAMVIQNPRYQVTQFGKPVTLSCSQTLNHNVMYWYQQKSSQAPKLLFHYYDKDFNNEADTPDNFQSRRPNTSFCFLDIRSPGLGDTAMYLCATSRDGLAWDNEQFFGPGTRLTVL.

The chain couples TRBV5-1 to TRBJ2-3; perhaps TRBD2 as D (6 bases). CDR3 size: 15 residues. V lost 4 bases and J lost 0, with 12 bases in between. Germline lookup yields CDR1 SGHRS and CDR2 YFSETQ. CDR3 coding DNA: TGCGCCAGCAGCCTACTAGCCCTTAGCACAGATACGCAGTATTTT. Its protein is CASSLLALSTDTQYF.

The chain links TRBV19 to TRBJ2-5; TRBD1 aligns across 10 bases. V lost 4 bases and J lost 5; bases outside the gene matches: 4. The CDR3 has 14 residues. The germline V gene has CDR1 LNHDA and CDR2 SQIVND (reference sequence). CDR3 amino acids: CASSRQGAGETQYF. CDR3 nucleotide sequence: TGTGCCAGTAGTAGACAGGGGGCTGGGGAGACCCAGTACTTC.

The V call is TRBV9, the J call TRBJ2-1; D may be TRBD1 (6 bases). Germline CDR1 and CDR2: SGDLS and YYNGEE. The germline V and J ends were trimmed by 0 bases and 5 bases, with 9 bases remaining between them. This CDR3 comprises 14 residues. The CDR3 here is CASSVADRNNEQFF. Written as DNA, the CDR3 is TGTGCCAGCAGCGTAGCTGACAGGAACAATGAGCAGTTCTTC.

The chain uses TRBV27 and TRBJ2-5; D possibly corresponds to TRBD1 (6 bases). Germline-derived CDR1 and CDR2 are MNHEY and SMNVEV (reference sequence). This CDR3 has 15 amino acids. Trimming took off 2 bases at V and 3 bases at J, with 13 bases between the two ends. The CDR3 is CASSLRWTEKETQYF. CDR3 DNA sequence: TGTGCCAGCAGTTTACGATGGACAGAGAAAGAGACCCAGTACTTC.

The V and J genes are TRBV28 and TRBJ2-1; TRBD1 matches 9 bases. The CDR3 has 14 amino acids. Germline V gene sequence: CDR1 MDHEN, CDR2 SYDVKM. Trimming removed 5 bases from V and 4 bases from J; junction bases left unmatched: 3. The CDR3 coding sequence is TGTGCCAGCAGTAGCGGGACAGGGTACAATGAGCAGTTCTTC. Amino acid sequence: CASSSGTGYNEQFF.

V and J are TRBV7-2 and TRBJ2-5, with D perhaps matching TRBD2 (6 bases). The CDR3 has 13 residues. CDR1 and CDR2 (germline): SGHTA, FQGNSA. V lost 5 bases to trimming and J lost 3 bases, with 10 bases between them. The CDR3, as DNA: TGTGCCAGCAGCAGGGGACTGGAAGAGACCCAGTACTTC. It encodes CASSRGLEETQYF. Together with reference TRBV7-2 and TRBJ2-5, the CDR3 gives the full variable domain: GAGVSQSPSNKVTEKGKDVELRCDPISGHTALYWYRQSLGQGLEFLIYFQGNSAPDKSGLPSDRFSAERTGGSVSTLTIQRTQQEDSAVYLCASSRGLEETQYFGPGTRLLVL.

This CDR3 reads CASSVTNTGELFF. The CDR3 nucleotides read TGCGCCAGCAGTGTCACAAACACCGGGGAGCTGTTTTTT. This chain joins TRBV10-1 and TRBJ2-2; no firm D call. Trimming took off 4 bases at V and 2 bases at J, with 5 bases between the two ends. The CDR3 runs 13 residues. The germline V gene has CDR1 WNHNN and CDR2 SYGVQD (reference sequence).

The gene calls are TRBV19 and TRBJ2-1; 10 nucleotides align to TRBD2. The CDR3 loop spans 15 amino acids. Germline trimming cut 6 bases from V and 9 bases from J; bases unmatched to any gene: 11. The V gene's germline CDR1 is LNHDA and CDR2 SQIVND (reference sequence). The CDR3 nucleotides read TGTGCCAGTAGGGGGCTAGCGGGAGCTGCCGGTGAGCAGTTCTTC. Protein: CASRGLAGAAGEQFF.

This clone was seen only a few times. The J gene is TRBJ2-3, the V gene TRBV28; 8 bases align to TRBD1. The CDR3 spans 15 residues. From germline, CDR1 is MDHEN and CDR2 SYDVKM. Trimming cost V 6 bases and J 5 bases; bases outside gene matches: 10. CDR3 sequence (DNA): TGTGCCAGCAGGATCTCCCAAACAGGGGGAGATACGCAGTATTTT. Translated, it gives CASRISQTGGDTQYF.

The chain joins TRBV19 to TRBJ2-5; TRBD2 agrees at 14 bases. The CDR3 has 16 residues. The V gene end was trimmed by 7 bases and the J gene end by 5 bases; junction bases not matched to a gene: 9. The germline CDR1 and CDR2 sequences are LNHDA and SQIVND (reference sequence). The CDR3 region is CASTSRTSGRLETQYF. For the CDR3, the DNA is TGTGCCAGTACCAGCAGGACTAGCGGGAGGTTGGAGACCCAGTACTTC.

This clone was observed a single time. The CDR3, as DNA: TGTGCCAGCAGCCATGACAGGGCCCAGAACACTGAAGCTTTCTTT. It codes for CASSHDRAQNTEAFF. The chain couples TRBV3-1 (or the pseudogene TRBV3-2) to TRBJ1-1; 7 nucleotides align to TRBD1. The germline V gene encodes CDR1 LGHDT and CDR2 YNNKEL (reference sequence). Trimming took 3 bases from V and 1 from J; bases not matched to a gene: 5. CDR3 length: 15 amino acids.

This clone was seen just once. This chain connects TRBV29-1 to TRBJ1-2, with TRBD1 as a possible D gene (6 bases). V was clipped by 0 bases and J by 5 bases, with 13 bases between them. The germline gives CDR1 SQVTM, CDR2 ANQGSEA. This CDR3 has 14 amino acids. The CDR3 spells CSVEDWTERYGYTF. CDR3 bases: TGCAGCGTTGAAGATTGGACAGAAAGATATGGCTACACCTTC.

V gene TRBV5-1 combines with J gene TRBJ1-2; 7 bases are shared with TRBD1. CDR1 is SGHRS and CDR2 is YFSETQ in the germline V gene. The J segment lost 6 bases and the V segment lost 4 bases, leaving 12 bases of the junction unmatched. This CDR3 contains 15 residues. The CDR3: CASSHNPGQLNGYTF. The CDR3 DNA follows: TGCGCCAGCAGCCACAACCCGGGACAGTTGAATGGCTACACCTTC.

The chain employs TRBV5-8 and TRBJ1-2, with 9 positions matching TRBD1. The germline V gene has CDR1 SGHTS and CDR2 YDEGEE. With V trimmed by 4 bases and J by 5 bases, 9 bases remained unmatched. This CDR3 has 15 residues. CDR3 DNA: TGTGCCAGCAGCCCCGGACAGGGGTGGTATTATGGCTACACCTTC. It translates to CASSPGQGWYYGYTF.